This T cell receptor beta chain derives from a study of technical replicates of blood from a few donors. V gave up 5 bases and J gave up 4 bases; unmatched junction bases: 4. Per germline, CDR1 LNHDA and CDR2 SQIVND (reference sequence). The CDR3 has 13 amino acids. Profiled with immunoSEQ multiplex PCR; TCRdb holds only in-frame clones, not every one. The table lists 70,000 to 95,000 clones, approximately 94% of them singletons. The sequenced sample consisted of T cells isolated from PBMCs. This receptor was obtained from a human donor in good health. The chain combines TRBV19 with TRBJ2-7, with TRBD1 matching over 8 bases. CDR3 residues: CASSDRGKYEQYF. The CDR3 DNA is TGTGCCAGTAGTGACAGGGGAAAATACGAGCAGTACTTC. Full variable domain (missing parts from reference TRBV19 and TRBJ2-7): DGGITQSPKYLFRKEGQNVTLSCEQNLNHDAMYWYRQDPGQGLRLIYYSQIVNDFQKGDIAEGYSVSREKKESFPLTVTSAQKNPTAFYLCASSDRGKYEQYFGPGTRLTVT.